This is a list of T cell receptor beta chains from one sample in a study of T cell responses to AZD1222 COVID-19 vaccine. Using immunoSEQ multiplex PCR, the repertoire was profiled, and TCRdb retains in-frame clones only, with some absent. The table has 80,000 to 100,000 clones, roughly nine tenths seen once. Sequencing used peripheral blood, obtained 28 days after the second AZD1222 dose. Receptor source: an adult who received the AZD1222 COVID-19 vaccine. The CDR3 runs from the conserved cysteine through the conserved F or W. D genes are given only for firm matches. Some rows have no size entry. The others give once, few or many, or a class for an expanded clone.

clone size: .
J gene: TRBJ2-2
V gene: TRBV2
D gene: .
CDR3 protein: CASRYGAANTGELFF
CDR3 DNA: TGTGCCAGCAGATACGGGGCCGCGAACACCGGGGAGCTGTTTTTT

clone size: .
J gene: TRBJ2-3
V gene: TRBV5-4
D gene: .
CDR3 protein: CASSAGRVGADTQYF
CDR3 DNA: TGTGCCAGCAGCGCCGGCCGTGTCGGGGCGGATACGCAGTATTTT

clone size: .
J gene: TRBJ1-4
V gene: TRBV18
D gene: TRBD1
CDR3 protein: CASSAKGQLGTNEKLFF
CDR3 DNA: TGTGCCAGCTCCGCGAAGGGACAGCTTGGGACTAATGAAAAACTGTTTTTT

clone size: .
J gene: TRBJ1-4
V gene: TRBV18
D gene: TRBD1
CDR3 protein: CASSLTGTDNEKLFF
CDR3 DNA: TGTGCCAGCTCACTGACCGGGACAGATAATGAAAAACTGTTTTTT

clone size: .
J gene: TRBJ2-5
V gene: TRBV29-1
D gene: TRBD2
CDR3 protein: CSVFTGGGAWETQYF
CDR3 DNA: TGCAGCGTATTTACTGGCGGGGGGGCGTGGGAGACCCAGTACTTC

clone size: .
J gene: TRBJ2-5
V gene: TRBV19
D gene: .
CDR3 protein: CASSSDAGARETQYF
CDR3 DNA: TGTGCCAGTAGTAGTGACGCGGGGGCCCGGGAGACCCAGTACTTC

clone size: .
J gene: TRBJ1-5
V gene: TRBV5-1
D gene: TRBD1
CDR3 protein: CASSLGTGSNQPQHF
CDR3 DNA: TGCGCCAGCAGCTTGGGGACAGGGTCCAATCAGCCCCAGCATTTT

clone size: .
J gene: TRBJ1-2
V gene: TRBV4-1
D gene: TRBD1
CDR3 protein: CASSQDTGQGVGYTF
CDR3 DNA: TGCGCCAGCAGCCAAGACACCGGACAGGGGGTCGGCTACACCTTC

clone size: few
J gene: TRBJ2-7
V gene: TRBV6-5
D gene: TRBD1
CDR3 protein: CASMGTATYEQYF
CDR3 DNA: TGTGCCAGCATGGGGACAGCTACCTACGAGCAGTACTTC

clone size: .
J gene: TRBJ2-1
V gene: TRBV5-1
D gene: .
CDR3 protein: CASSGGQVNEQFF
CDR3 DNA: TGCGCCAGCTCCGGGGGCCAGGTGAATGAGCAGTTCTTC

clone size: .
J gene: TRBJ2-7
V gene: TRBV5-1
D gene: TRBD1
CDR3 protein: CASSLGDRLTYEQYF
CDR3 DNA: TGCGCCAGCAGCTTGGGGGACAGACTGACCTACGAGCAGTACTTC

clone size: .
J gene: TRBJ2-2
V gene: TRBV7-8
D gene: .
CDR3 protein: CASSGRTAGELFF
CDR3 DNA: TGTGCCAGCAGCGGCAGGACAGCCGGGGAGCTGTTTTTT

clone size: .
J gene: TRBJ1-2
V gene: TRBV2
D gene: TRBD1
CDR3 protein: CASRPGTDYGYTF
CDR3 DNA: TGTGCCAGCAGGCCCGGGACAGACTATGGCTACACCTTC

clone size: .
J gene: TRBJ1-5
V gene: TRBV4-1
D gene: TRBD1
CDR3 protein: CASSQVTGEQPQHF
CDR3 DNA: TGCGCCAGCAGCCAAGTGACAGGGGAGCAGCCCCAGCATTTT

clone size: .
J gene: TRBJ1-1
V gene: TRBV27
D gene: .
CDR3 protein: CASSRLGLYTEAFF
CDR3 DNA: TGTGCCAGCAGTCGCCTGGGGTTGTACACTGAAGCTTTCTTT

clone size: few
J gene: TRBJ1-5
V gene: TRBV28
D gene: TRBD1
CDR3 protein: CASSRQGKSNQPQHF
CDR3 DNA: TGTGCCAGCAGTAGACAGGGGAAGAGCAATCAGCCCCAGCATTTT

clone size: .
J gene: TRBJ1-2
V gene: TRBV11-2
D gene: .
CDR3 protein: CASSLDRNYGYTF
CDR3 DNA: TGTGCCAGCAGTCTCGACAGGAACTATGGCTACACCTTC

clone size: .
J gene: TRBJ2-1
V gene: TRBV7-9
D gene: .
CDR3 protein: CASSLWGIDYNEQFF
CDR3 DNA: TGTGCCAGCAGCTTGTGGGGGATCGACTACAATGAGCAGTTCTTC

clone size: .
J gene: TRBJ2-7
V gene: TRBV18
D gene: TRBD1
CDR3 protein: CASSPPGQTYEQYF
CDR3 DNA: TGTGCCAGCTCACCCCCGGGACAGACCTACGAGCAGTACTTC

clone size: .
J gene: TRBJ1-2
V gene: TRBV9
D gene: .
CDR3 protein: CASSGRGPGGGGYTF
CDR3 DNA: TGTGCCAGCAGCGGGAGGGGACCGGGAGGGGGTGGCTACACCTTC

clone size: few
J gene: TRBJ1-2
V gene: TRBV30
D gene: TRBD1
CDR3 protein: CAWSSQGAFYGYTF
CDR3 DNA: TGTGCCTGGTCATCCCAGGGGGCCTTCTATGGCTACACCTTC

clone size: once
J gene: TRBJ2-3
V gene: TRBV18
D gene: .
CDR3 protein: CASSPPGDTQYF
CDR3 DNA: TGTGCCAGCTCACCACCGGGAGATACGCAGTATTTT

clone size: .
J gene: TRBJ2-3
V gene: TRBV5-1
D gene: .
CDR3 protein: CASSLGQFTDTQYF
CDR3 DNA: TGCGCCAGCAGCCTAGGACAGTTCACAGATACGCAGTATTTT

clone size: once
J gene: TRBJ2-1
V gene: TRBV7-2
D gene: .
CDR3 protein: CASSLTRTYNEQFF
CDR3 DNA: TGTGCCAGCAGCTTAACCCGCACATACAATGAGCAGTTCTTC

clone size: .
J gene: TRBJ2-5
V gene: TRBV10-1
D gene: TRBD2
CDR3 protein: CASSYGGARETQYF
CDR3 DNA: TGCGCCAGCAGTTACGGGGGGGCCCGTGAGACCCAGTACTTC

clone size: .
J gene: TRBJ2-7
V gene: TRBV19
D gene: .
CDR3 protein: CASSPLAGSYEQYF
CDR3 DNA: TGTGCCAGTAGCCCACTAGCCGGCTCTTACGAGCAGTACTTC

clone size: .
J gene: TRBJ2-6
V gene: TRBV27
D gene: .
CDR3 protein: CASTVLRSSGANVLTF
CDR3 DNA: TGTGCCAGCACGGTATTGCGTTCCTCTGGGGCCAACGTCCTGACTTTC

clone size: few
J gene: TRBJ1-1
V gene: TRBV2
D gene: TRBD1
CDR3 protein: CASRGTGFNTEAFF
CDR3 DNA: TGTGCCAGCAGGGGGACAGGGTTCAACACTGAAGCTTTCTTT

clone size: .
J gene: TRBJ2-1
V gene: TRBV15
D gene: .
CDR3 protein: CATSSPGGRSYNEQFF
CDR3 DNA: TGTGCCACCAGCAGTCCTGGGGGCCGCTCCTACAATGAGCAGTTCTTC

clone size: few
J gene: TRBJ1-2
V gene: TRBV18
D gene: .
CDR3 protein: CASSPSGTEYGYTF
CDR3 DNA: TGTGCCAGCTCACCATCCGGGACGGAATATGGCTACACCTTC

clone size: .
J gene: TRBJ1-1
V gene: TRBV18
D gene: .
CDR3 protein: CASSRTDNMNTEAFF
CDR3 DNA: TGTGCCAGCTCACGGACGGATAACATGAACACTGAAGCTTTCTTT

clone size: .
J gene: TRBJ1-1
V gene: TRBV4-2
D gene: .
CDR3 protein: CASSQDVGLGTEAFF
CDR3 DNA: TGTGCCAGCAGCCAAGATGTGGGGTTGGGCACTGAAGCTTTCTTT

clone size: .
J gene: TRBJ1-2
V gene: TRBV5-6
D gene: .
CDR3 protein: CASSLDGYGYTF
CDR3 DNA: TGTGCCAGCAGCTTGGATGGCTATGGCTACACCTTC

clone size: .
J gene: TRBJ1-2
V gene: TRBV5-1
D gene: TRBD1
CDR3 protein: CASRLDRVGNYGYTF
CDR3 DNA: TGCGCCAGCAGACTCGACAGGGTGGGAAACTATGGCTACACCTTC

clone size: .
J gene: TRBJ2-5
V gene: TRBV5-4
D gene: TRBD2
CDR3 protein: CASSYPGARGEETQYF
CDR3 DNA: TGTGCCAGCAGCTACCCTGGGGCTCGGGGGGAAGAGACCCAGTACTTC

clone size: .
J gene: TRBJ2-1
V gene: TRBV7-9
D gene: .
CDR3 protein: CASSSPAVSYNNEQFF
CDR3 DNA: TGTGCCAGCAGCTCCCCCGCCGTGAGTTACAACAATGAGCAGTTCTTC

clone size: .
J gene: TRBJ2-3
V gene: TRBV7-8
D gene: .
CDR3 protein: CASSSPSGGGTQYF
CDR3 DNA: TGTGCCAGCAGCTCACCCTCGGGGGGCGGTACGCAGTATTTT

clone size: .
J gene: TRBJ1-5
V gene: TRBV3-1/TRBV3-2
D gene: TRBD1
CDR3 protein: CASSQGTGYNQPQHF
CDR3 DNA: TGTGCCAGCAGCCAAGGGACAGGATATAATCAGCCCCAGCATTTT

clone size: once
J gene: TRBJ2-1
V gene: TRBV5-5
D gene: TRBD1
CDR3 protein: CASSGGQGMDNEQFF
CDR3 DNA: TGTGCCAGCAGCGGGGGACAGGGTATGGACAATGAGCAGTTCTTC

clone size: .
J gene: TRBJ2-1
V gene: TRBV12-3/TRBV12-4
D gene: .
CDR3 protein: CASSGTLYNEQFF
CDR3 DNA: TGTGCCAGCAGTGGGACCCTCTACAATGAGCAGTTCTTC

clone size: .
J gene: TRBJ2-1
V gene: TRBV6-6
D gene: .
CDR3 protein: CASTVTSTEQFF
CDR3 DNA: TGTGCCAGCACCGTAACTAGTACTGAGCAGTTCTTC

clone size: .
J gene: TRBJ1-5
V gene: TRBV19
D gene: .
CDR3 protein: CASTLREGNQPQHF
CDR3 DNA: TGTGCCAGTACCCTAAGGGAGGGGAATCAGCCCCAGCATTTT

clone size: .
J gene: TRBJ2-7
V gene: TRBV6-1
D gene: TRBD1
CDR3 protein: CASSEARQGALGEQYF
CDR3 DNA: TGTGCCAGCAGTGAAGCGCGACAGGGGGCGCTCGGGGAGCAGTACTTC

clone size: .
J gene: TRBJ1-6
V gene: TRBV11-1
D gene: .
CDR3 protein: CASSSADRVNSPLHF
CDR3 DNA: TGTGCCAGCAGCTCAGCGGACAGAGTGAATTCACCCCTCCACTTT

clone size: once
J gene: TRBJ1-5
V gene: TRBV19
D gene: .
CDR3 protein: CASKSEYGNQPQHF
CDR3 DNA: TGTGCCAGTAAAAGTGAGTATGGCAATCAGCCCCAGCATTTT

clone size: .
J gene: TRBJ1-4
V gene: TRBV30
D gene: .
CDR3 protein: CAWSVGGSNEKLFF
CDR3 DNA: TGTGCCTGGAGTGTGGGGGGGAGTAATGAAAAACTGTTTTTT

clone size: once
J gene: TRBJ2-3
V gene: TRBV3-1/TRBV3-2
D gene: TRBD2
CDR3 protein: CASSQGSSGGEDTQYF
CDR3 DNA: TGTGCCAGCAGCCAAGGGTCCAGCGGGGGGGAAGATACGCAGTATTTT

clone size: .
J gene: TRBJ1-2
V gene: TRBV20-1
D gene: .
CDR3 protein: CSASPVGRDGGYTF
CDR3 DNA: TGCAGTGCCAGTCCCGTTGGCAGGGATGGCGGCTACACCTTC